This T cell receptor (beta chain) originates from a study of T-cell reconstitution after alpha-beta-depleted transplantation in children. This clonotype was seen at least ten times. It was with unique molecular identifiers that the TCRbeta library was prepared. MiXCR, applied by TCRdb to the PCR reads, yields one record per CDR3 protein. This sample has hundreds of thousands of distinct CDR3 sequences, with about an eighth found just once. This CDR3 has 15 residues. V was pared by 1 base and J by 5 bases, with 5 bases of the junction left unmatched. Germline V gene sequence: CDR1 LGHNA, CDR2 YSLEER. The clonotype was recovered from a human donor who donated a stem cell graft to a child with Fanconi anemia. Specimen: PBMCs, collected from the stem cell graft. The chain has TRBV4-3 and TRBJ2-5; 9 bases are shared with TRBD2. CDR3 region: CASSQGLAEKETQYF. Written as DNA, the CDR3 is TGCGCCAGCAGCCAAGGACTAGCGGAAAAGGAGACCCAGTACTTC.